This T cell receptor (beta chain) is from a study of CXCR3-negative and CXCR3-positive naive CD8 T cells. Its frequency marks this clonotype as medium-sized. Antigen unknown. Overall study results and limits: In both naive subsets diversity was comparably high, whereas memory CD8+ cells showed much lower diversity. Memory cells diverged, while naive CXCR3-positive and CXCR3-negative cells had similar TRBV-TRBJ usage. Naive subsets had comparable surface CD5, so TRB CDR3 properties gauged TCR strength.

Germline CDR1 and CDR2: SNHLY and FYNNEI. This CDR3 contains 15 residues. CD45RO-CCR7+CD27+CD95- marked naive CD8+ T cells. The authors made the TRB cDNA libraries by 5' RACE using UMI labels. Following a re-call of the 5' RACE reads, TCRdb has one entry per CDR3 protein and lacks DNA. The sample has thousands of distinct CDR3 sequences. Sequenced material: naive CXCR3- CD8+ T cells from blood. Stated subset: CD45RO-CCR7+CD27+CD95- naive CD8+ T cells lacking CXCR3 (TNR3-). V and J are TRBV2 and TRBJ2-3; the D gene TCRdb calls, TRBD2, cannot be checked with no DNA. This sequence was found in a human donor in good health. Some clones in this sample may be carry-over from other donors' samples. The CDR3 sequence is CATVPNSGGADTQYF.